This T cell receptor beta chain was recovered during a study of tumour-infiltrating T cells in Burkitt lymphoma. Method: immunoSEQ multiplex PCR; TCRdb's copy keeps in-frame clones and lacks some. Among 1,400 or so clones listed, over 85% were seen once. The CDR3 covers 16 residues. The germline V and J ends were trimmed by 1 base and 0 bases, with 9 bases remaining between them. Germline CDR1 reads MGHDK; CDR2 reads SYGVNS. This chain joins TRBV25-1 and TRBJ1-4; a weak D match, TRBD1 (5 bases). The receptor was isolated from a human donor with diffuse large B-cell lymphoma. The sequenced sample consisted of tumor tissue. Here the CDR3 reads CASSEFKTATNEKLFF. The CDR3 nucleotides are TGTGCCAGCAGTGAATTTAAGACAGCAACTAATGAAAAACTGTTTTTT.